Here is one T cell receptor beta chain with its context. Antigen: not known. The data are from a study of T cell responses to AZD1222 COVID-19 vaccine. Assay: immunoSEQ multiplex PCR; the TCRdb copy retains only in-frame clones and omits some. The table lists about 150,000 clones, roughly nine tenths of them singletons, with 2.5% to 3.5% in the top ten. Whole-study results and caveats: Compared with day 0, the breadth and depth of the Spike-specific TCR repertoire rose significantly after two doses of AZD1222. Reportedly, nearly half of unique spike TCRs recognized epitopes outside B.1.351/B.1.1.7 mutations.

The CDR3 runs 13 residues. CDR1 and CDR2 from the germline V gene are MNHEY and SVGAGI. Trimming shortened V by 6 bases and J by 3 bases, and 9 bases separated the two germline ends. The V call is TRBV6-5, the J call TRBJ1-5, with no clear D. The sequence came from an adult who received the AZD1222 COVID-19 vaccine. This specimen consisted of peripheral blood, obtained 28 days after the second AZD1222 dose. Here the CDR3 reads CASSAANNQPQHF. As DNA, the CDR3 is TGTGCCAGCAGCGCAGCTAACAATCAGCCCCAGCATTTT.